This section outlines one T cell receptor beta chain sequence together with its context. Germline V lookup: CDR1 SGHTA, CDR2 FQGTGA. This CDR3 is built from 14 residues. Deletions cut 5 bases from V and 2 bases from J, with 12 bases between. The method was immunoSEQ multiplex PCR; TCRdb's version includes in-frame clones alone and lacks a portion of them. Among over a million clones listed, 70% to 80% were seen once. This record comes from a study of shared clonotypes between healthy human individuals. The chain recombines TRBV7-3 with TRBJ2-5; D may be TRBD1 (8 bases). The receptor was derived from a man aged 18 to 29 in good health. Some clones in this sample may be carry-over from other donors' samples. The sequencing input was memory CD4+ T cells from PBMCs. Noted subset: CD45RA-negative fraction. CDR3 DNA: TGTGCCAGCAGCGTACAGGGGGGGCAAGAGACCCAGTACTTC. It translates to CASSVQGGQETQYF.